The next 3 T cell receptor beta chains were all read from a single sample in a study of T-cell memory formation after mild COVID-19. TCRdb re-called the 5' RACE reads with MiXCR, one entry per CDR3 protein. The data contain 540,000 or so distinct CDR3 sequences, about a fifth of them singletons. The sequenced sample was PBMCs or a T cell subset sorted from them (not recorded which). These TCRs come from an adult woman who had mild COVID-19 (a few samples of this study predate the infection). Cell type and time point are not known.

This clonotype was observed a few times. The rearrangement links TRBV2 to TRBJ2-7; D gene uncertain. The germline V gene encodes CDR1 SNHLY and CDR2 FYNNEI. This CDR3 is built from 15 residues. V shed 3 bases and J shed 6 bases, with 18 bases lying between them. DNA of the CDR3: TGTGCCAGCAGTGACAGGAGTCGATTAGTCGGCGAGCAGTACTTC. This translates into CASSDRSRLVGEQYF.

This clonotype was observed a handful of times. The chain combines TRBV29-1 with TRBJ1-2; D not resolved. V lost 6 bases and J lost 4, with 18 bases in between. The CDR3 extends over 14 amino acids. Germline V CDR1 and CDR2: SQVTM, ANQGSEA. DNA for the CDR3: TGCAGCGTGGGCCTTGGAGCGTGGAGCTATGGCTACACCTTC. Translating gives CSVGLGAWSYGYTF.

The V call is TRBV12-3 or TRBV12-4, the J call TRBJ2-6; D possibly corresponds to TRBD2 (5 bases). The CDR3 has 15 residues. V was clipped by 5 bases and J by 4 bases, with 12 bases between them. CDR3 amino acids: CASSQFGVGANVLTF. CDR3 sequence (DNA): TGTGCCAGCAGTCAATTCGGGGTCGGGGCCAACGTCCTGACTTTC.